This section outlines one TCR beta chain sequence together with its context. Its antigen is unknown. The CDR3 measures 12 amino acids from cysteine to phenylalanine. This entry has no DNA. From the germline V gene (reference sequence), CDR1 is LGHDT and CDR2 is YNNKEL. Peripheral blood was obtained from roughly six healthy donors to serve as normal controls. This record comes from a study of alternative splicing in chronic myeloid leukemia remission (TCRdb year 2020). Looking at the study overall: RNA sequencing was used to profile peripheral blood taken from chronic-phase CML patients both at diagnosis and at remission, and those profiles were then compared against healthy donors. The median age was around 50 years at diagnosis, 56 to 70 at remission and roughly 37 for the healthy controls. Female/male counts were 11/5 for diagnosis samples, 8/3 for remission samples and 2/4 for controls. Trizol was used to extract total RNA from peripheral blood mononuclear cells of diagnosis, remission and control samples.

The full study reports these points: Blood cell composition varied strongly between timepoints, moving from enrichment of myeloid progenitors at diagnosis to enrichment of mature lymphoid cells at remission. At remission, blood cell composition was found to be reconfigured to resemble that of lymphoid cell-enriched normal controls.

Receptor amplification or capture employed bulk RNA-seq. The TruSeq Stranded RNA sample prep kit was used to generate libraries of poly-A-enriched mRNA from an input of 0.8 to 1 ug total RNA. Every sample was sequenced in triplicate, with paired-end sequencing run on a HiSeq 2500. A read length of 125 nucleotides per mate was used for RNA-seq. Turning to the authors' computational methods: Reads were trimmed and aligned to hg38 with STAR v2.7, with quality control by FASTQC, RSeQC and multiqc. Salmon 0.14.1 was used to quantify gene expression levels as transcripts per million (TPM). The results of principal component analysis suggested that neither trial, library batch, sequencing batch, treatment regimen nor sex drove the transcriptomic profiles. Once TCRdb had reprocessed the reads, it stored one entry per CDR3 protein sequence and supplied no DNA. The authors' filters were not applied to this entry. The sample contains about 350 distinct CDR3 sequences, 95% to 98% of them found a single time. Jointly, the top ten make up about 7.7% of the sample.

Sequenced: PBMCs. The V and J genes are TRBV3-1 and TRBJ1-6. The TCR originated in a person aged 25-55 years in good health. The CDR3 reads as follows: CASSPTIPPLHF.